Following are 26 T cell receptor beta chains from one sample sequenced in a study of cytomegalovirus exposure and HLA in healthy donors. The PCR was carried out with 60 Vbeta primers and 13 Jbeta primers. TCRdb keeps only in-frame clones here, not all; method: immunoSEQ multiplex PCR. This table has about 110,000 clones, approximately 76% appearing once. Sequenced sample: PBMCs. The receptors stem from a man younger than 30 in good health and CMV-seronegative.

This chain joins TRBV11-3 and TRBJ2-3; D unclear. The CDR3 totals 15 residues. Germline values: CDR1 SGHNT, CDR2 YENEEA. Between the trimmed V and J ends, which lost 4 bases and 3 bases, there was a span of 14 bases. The DNA for the CDR3 is TGTGCCAGCAGCTCCACGCCCCGGGTGACAGATACGCAGTATTTT. Its protein product is CASSSTPRVTDTQYF.

The CDR3 reads CASSIGMAGTEAFF. DNA of the CDR3: TGTGCCAGTAGTATAGGTATGGCGGGCACTGAAGCTTTCTTT. The chain has TRBV19 and TRBJ1-1, with no clear D. V was cut by 1 base and J by 4 bases, with 10 bases left in between. Germline assignment: CDR1 LNHDA and CDR2 SQIVND (reference sequence). The CDR3 extends over 14 amino acids.

V is TRBV2 and J is TRBJ1-5; 7 bases line up with TRBD1. The V and J ends lost 4 bases and 0 bases, in that order; junction bases with no gene match: 15. This CDR3 spans 19 amino acids. Per germline, CDR1 SNHLY and CDR2 FYNNEI. The CDR3 bases are TGTGCCAGCAGTGGTCTTGGCATAGGGGGCCCCTATAGCAATCAGCCCCAGCATTTT. It codes for CASSGLGIGGPYSNQPQHF.

V usage is TRBV6-1 and J usage is TRBJ2-5, with D unresolved. V dropped 6 bases and J dropped 12 bases, with 11 bases sitting between them. The germline CDR1 and CDR2 sequences are MNHNS and SASEGT. The CDR3 runs to 10 residues. The CDR3 loop is CASRDSHKYF. CDR3 DNA: TGTGCCAGCAGAGACTCCCACAAGTACTTC.

The V and J genes are TRBV25-1 and TRBJ1-2; 10 nucleotides align to TRBD1. CDR1 and CDR2 from the germline V gene are MGHDK and SYGVNS. Losses at the gene ends were 4 bases for V and 8 bases for J; bases not matched to a gene: 7. The CDR3 totals 14 residues. The CDR3 DNA is TGTGCCAGCAGTGGGGGACAGGGGACCGACGGCTACACCTTC. Encoded protein: CASSGGQGTDGYTF.

V usage is TRBV7-9 and J usage is TRBJ1-6; TRBD1 matches 7 bases. J gave up 7 bases and V 1 base, and 4 bases lay outside the gene matches. Germline CDR1 reads SEHNR; CDR2 reads FQNEAQ (reference sequence). This CDR3 is 15 amino acids long. The DNA of the CDR3 is TGTGCCAGCAGCTTAGACAGGGGTGGAAATTCACCCCTCCACTTT. It codes for CASSLDRGGNSPLHF.

The chain has TRBV6-1 and TRBJ2-5, with 7 bases aligning to TRBD1. J gave up 0 bases and V 11 bases, and 3 bases lay outside the gene matches. CDR3 size: 12 residues. Germline CDR1 and CDR2: MNHNS and SASEGT. The CDR3 sequence: CAADRYQETQYF. Written as DNA, the CDR3 is TGTGCCGCGGACAGGTACCAAGAGACCCAGTACTTC.

Sample share makes this clone medium-sized. The J gene is TRBJ2-7, the V gene TRBV5-6; D possibly corresponds to TRBD2 (6 bases). The germline gives CDR1 SGHDT, CDR2 YYEEEE. The CDR3 consists of 14 residues. With 4 bases removed from V and 3 bases from J, the gap between germline ends came to 14 bases. CDR3 DNA sequence: TGTGCCAGCAGCGGCCTTGGGGGAGGCTACGAGCAGTACTTC. Translating it yields CASSGLGGGYEQYF. Combining the CDR3 with reference TRBV5-6 and TRBJ2-7 gives the whole variable domain DAGVTQSPTHLIKTRGQQVTLRCSPKSGHDTVSWYQQALGQGPQFIFQYYEEEERQRGNFPDRFSGHQFPNYSSELNVNALLLGDSALYLCASSGLGGGYEQYFGPGTRLTVT.

This clone has just a few counts. This chain joins TRBV6-1 and TRBJ1-5, with D possibly being TRBD1 (6 bases). CDR1 is MNHNS and CDR2 is SASEGT in the germline V gene. The V gene lost 10 bases and the J gene lost 6 bases, with 16 bases spanning the gap. The CDR3 runs 13 residues. The CDR3 is CAIHTGTAQPQHF. The CDR3 DNA follows: TGTGCCATCCACACAGGGACGGCTCAGCCCCAGCATTTT.

This clone was seen more than once but under ten times. As DNA, the CDR3 is TGTGCCAGCAGCATACCGGGACAGGGGCAAGCTTTCTTT. It encodes CASSIPGQGQAFF. V gene TRBV5-4 combines with J gene TRBJ1-1, with 10 bases aligning to TRBD1. V trimming: 4 bases; J trimming: 9 bases; junction bases outside the gene matches: 6. The CDR3 is 13 amino acids. Germline CDR1 and CDR2: SGHNT and YYREEE (reference sequence).

The gene calls are TRBV5-4 and TRBJ2-1; TRBD1 aligns across 7 bases. The CDR3 has 15 amino acids. The V gene end was trimmed by 3 bases and the J gene end by 0 bases; junction bases not matched to a gene: 3. CDR1 is SGHNT and CDR2 is YYREEE in the germline V gene (reference sequence). Written as DNA, the CDR3 is TGTGCCAGCAGCTCCGGGACAGACTCCTACAATGAGCAGTTCTTC. This encodes CASSSGTDSYNEQFF.

V gene TRBV11-2 combines with J gene TRBJ2-1; TRBD2 matches at 9 bases. CDR3 length equals 16 residues. J was trimmed by 0 bases and V by 2 bases; bases with no gene match: 2. The germline gives CDR1 SGHAT, CDR2 FQNNGV. This chain's CDR3 is CASSLLAGSSYNEQFF. CDR3 nucleotide sequence: TGTGCCAGCAGCTTACTAGCGGGGAGCTCCTACAATGAGCAGTTCTTC.

The J gene is TRBJ2-7, the V gene TRBV5-4; 9 bases line up with TRBD1. The CDR3 sequence is 14 residues long. Trimming cost V 6 bases and J 2 bases; bases outside gene matches: 6. Germline V gives CDR1 SGHNT, CDR2 YYREEE (reference sequence). CDR3 residues: CASTGQGPPYEQYF. CDR3 bases: TGTGCCAGCACCGGACAGGGGCCGCCCTACGAGCAGTACTTC.

This clone was detected only once. The chain employs TRBV7-9 and TRBJ1-5; TRBD1 matches at 8 bases. Germline V gives CDR1 SEHNR, CDR2 FQNEAQ (reference sequence). CDR3 size: 18 residues. Germline trimming cut 2 bases from V and 1 base from J; bases unmatched to any gene: 10. The CDR3 region has the DNA TGTGCCAGCAGCTTATCCCCGGGCCGGGACAGGAGCAATCAGCCCCAGCATTTT. Encoded protein: CASSLSPGRDRSNQPQHF.

The chain has TRBV5-1 and TRBJ2-3; weak D call: TRBD1 (5 bases). There are 15 residues in the CDR3. CDR1 and CDR2 from the germline V gene are SGHRS and YFSETQ. V was pared by 4 bases and J by 0 bases, with 12 bases between. CDR3 protein: CASSVQGLSTDTQYF. CDR3 nucleotides: TGCGCCAGCAGCGTTCAGGGTCTTAGCACAGATACGCAGTATTTT.

CDR3 region: CASSIGQNTEAFF. The CDR3 DNA follows: TGTGCCAGCAGCATAGGACAGAACACTGAAGCTTTCTTT. The J gene is TRBJ1-1, the V gene TRBV9, with D perhaps matching TRBD1 (5 bases). CDR3 length: 13 residues. The germline V gene encodes CDR1 SGDLS and CDR2 YYNGEE. V lost 4 bases and J 1 base, leaving 8 bases between the germline ends.

The chain links TRBV11-2 to TRBJ2-1, with a tentative D call TRBD2 (6 bases). Trimming stripped 8 bases from V and 4 bases from J, with 6 bases between. CDR1 is SGHAT and CDR2 is FQNNGV in the germline V gene. The CDR3 covers 11 residues. In DNA form, the CDR3 reads TGTGCCAGCCGGGGGTACAATGAGCAGTTCTTC. This translates into CASRGYNEQFF.

The gene calls are TRBV5-8 and TRBJ2-2, with 8 nucleotides matching TRBD1. After removal of 9 bases from V and 7 bases from J, the junction contained 11 bases not matched to a gene. CDR3 length: 14 amino acids. Germline loops: CDR1 SGHTS, CDR2 YDEGEE. CDR3 amino acids: CANTDRAIGGELFF. CDR3 nucleotides: TGTGCCAACACGGACAGGGCTATTGGCGGGGAGCTGTTTTTT.

The gene calls are TRBV7-8 and TRBJ1-1; 9 nucleotides align to TRBD1. This CDR3 has 16 amino acids. CDR1 is SGHVS and CDR2 is FQNEAQ in the germline V gene. V lost 4 bases, J lost 4 bases, and 10 bases stayed unmatched. This CDR3 is CASSSQGARVPTEAFF. Written as DNA, the CDR3 is TGTGCCAGCAGCTCACAGGGGGCGCGGGTTCCCACTGAAGCTTTCTTT.

The rearrangement uses TRBV19 and TRBJ2-1; 9 nucleotides line up with TRBD1. Trimming at V came to 4 bases and at J to 10 bases, leaving 8 bases not matched to a gene. Germline-derived CDR1 and CDR2 are LNHDA and SQIVND (reference sequence). The CDR3 length is 14 residues. The CDR3, as DNA: TGTGCCAGTAGTAACCGGGACAGGGTGGACGAGCAGTTCTTC. Its protein is CASSNRDRVDEQFF. Full variable domain (missing parts from reference TRBV19 and TRBJ2-1): DGGITQSPKYLFRKEGQNVTLSCEQNLNHDAMYWYRQDPGQGLRLIYYSQIVNDFQKGDIAEGYSVSREKKESFPLTVTSAQKNPTAFYLCASSNRDRVDEQFFGPGTRLTVL.

Written as DNA, the CDR3 is TGCGCCAGCAGCTTTGACAGGGACACTCACCAGCCCCAGCATTTT. It encodes CASSFDRDTHQPQHF. V and J are TRBV5-1 and TRBJ1-5; 7 bases are a match to TRBD1. V lost 2 bases, J lost 7 bases, and 9 bases stayed unmatched. Germline CDR1 reads SGHRS; CDR2 reads YFSETQ. CDR3 size: 15 residues.

Here the CDR3 reads CASSVGPGGDTHSNQPQHF. The CDR3 nucleotides are TGTGCCAGCAGCGTAGGTCCCGGGGGGGACACCCATAGCAATCAGCCCCAGCATTTT. This chain uses TRBV9 with TRBJ1-5, with D perhaps matching TRBD1 (6 bases). V was clipped by 0 bases and J by 0 bases, with 19 bases between them. The CDR3 loop spans 19 amino acids. From germline, CDR1 is SGDLS and CDR2 YYNGEE.

J is TRBJ2-2 and V is TRBV18; tentatively, D is TRBD1 (5 bases). The CDR3 contains 17 residues. From germline, CDR1 is KGHSH and CDR2 LQKENI. Deletions cut 1 base from V and 3 bases from J, with 15 bases between. The CDR3 coding sequence is TGTGCCAGCTCACCACTGTTTGCAGGGATGGACACCGGGGAGCTGTTTTTT. This encodes CASSPLFAGMDTGELFF.

This rearrangement joins TRBV4-2 to TRBJ2-1, with TRBD2 as a possible D gene (6 bases). Per the germline V gene, CDR1 is LGHNA and CDR2 is YNFKEQ. Trimming shortened V by 4 bases and J by 6 bases, and 10 bases separated the two germline ends. This CDR3 spans 13 amino acids. CDR3 DNA sequence: TGTGCCAGCAGCCTCACTAGCTCCAATGAGCAGTTCTTC. This sequence encodes CASSLTSSNEQFF.

The V call is TRBV7-8, the J call TRBJ2-7; D possibly corresponds to TRBD2 (5 bases). V was trimmed by 1 base and J by 4 bases, leaving 11 bases between them. The CDR3 has 14 amino acids. Germline V CDR1 and CDR2: SGHVS, FQNEAQ. CDR3 amino acids: CASSLGPGKYEQYF. The CDR3 DNA follows: TGTGCCAGCAGCTTAGGCCCGGGGAAATACGAGCAGTACTTC.

The chain uses TRBV28 and TRBJ2-1; 7 nucleotides match TRBD1. Germline CDR1 and CDR2: MDHEN and SYDVKM. This CDR3 comprises 12 residues. V shed 3 bases and J 12 bases; nucleotides not matched to a gene: 5. CDR3 protein: CASSFLRTGQFF. DNA for the CDR3: TGTGCCAGCAGTTTTTTGAGGACAGGGCAGTTCTTC.